This T cell receptor beta chain is from a study of neurological immune-mediated disorders. TCRdb fed the 5' RACE reads into MiXCR, producing one record per CDR3 protein. The sample contains tens of thousands of distinct CDR3 sequences, about 24% of which appear only once. Whole-study results and caveats: Among expanded clones, no CDR3 amino acid sequences were shared across subjects, a pattern suggesting private repertoires in all groups.

Described time point: technical triplicate 2. Regarding this clonotype: Its antigen is as yet unknown.

This CDR3 is 15 amino acids long. Trimming removed 8 bases at V and 3 bases at J, with 20 bases between. Germline V CDR1 and CDR2: MNHEY, SMNVEV (reference sequence). This chain links TRBV27 with TRBJ2-7, with TRBD1 as a possible D gene (6 bases). The TCR comes from a man in his 60s with HTLV-1-associated myelopathy (HAM/TSP). The source material was PBMCs. CDR3 region: CASAIGGDSYYEQYF. The CDR3 nucleotides read TGTGCCAGCGCCATAGGGGGTGACAGTTACTACGAGCAGTACTTC.